This passage covers 11 T cell receptor beta chains from one sample sequenced in a study of T cells in Graves' hyperthyroidism and ophthalmopathy. RNA transcripts served as the template for amplifying TCR beta CDR3 regions. Using the HTBI primer set, a first-round RT-PCR was run on the TCR CDR3. TCRdb called the multiplex PCR reads again in MiXCR, with one record for every CDR3 protein. The table includes some 570,000 distinct CDR3 sequences, 12% to 15% detected once. The sample was blood. The receptors were sampled from a woman aged 18 to 35 with Graves' ophthalmopathy.

The CDR3 DNA reads as TGTGCCAGCAGCCCTTTTCCCCTAGCGGGAGTTACCGGGGAGCTGTTTTTT. Its translation: CASSPFPLAGVTGELFF. The chain couples TRBV11-3 to TRBJ2-2, with TRBD2 matching over 10 bases. J gave up 5 bases and V 5 bases, and 11 bases lay outside the gene matches. Germline CDR1 and CDR2: SGHNT and YENEEA. The length of the CDR3 is 17 residues.

In this sample, this clonotype turned up a few times. The chain joins TRBV14 to TRBJ1-2; TRBD1 is a possible D gene (5 bases). The CDR3 has 18 amino acids. V was trimmed by 1 base and J by 4 bases, leaving 22 bases between them. In germline, CDR1 is SGHDN, CDR2 FVKESK. The CDR3 nucleotides read TGTGCCAGCAGCCAAGTTTCGGCAGGGTCCCTACGGGGCTATGGCTACACCTTC. Residues: CASSQVSAGSLRGYGYTF.

At least ten counts were recorded for this clonotype. The genes are TRBV11-2 and TRBJ2-3; TRBD2 agrees at 7 bases. The CDR3 length is 16 residues. Germline V gives CDR1 SGHAT, CDR2 FQNNGV. Trimming took 2 bases from V and 6 from J; bases not matched to a gene: 11. In DNA form, the CDR3 reads TGTGCCAGCAGCTTAAAGTACGGCGGGAGTGGGGATACGCAGTATTTT. Translated: CASSLKYGGSGDTQYF.

The chain links TRBV7-8 to TRBJ1-2, with 9 bases fitting TRBD1. There are 17 residues in the CDR3. Losses at the gene ends were 0 bases for V and 3 bases for J; bases not matched to a gene: 8. The germline gives CDR1 SGHVS, CDR2 FQNEAQ. CDR3 DNA sequence: TGTGCCAGCAGCTTAGCGATTCGTGGGACAGGGTACTATGGCTACACCTTC. Protein sequence: CASSLAIRGTGYYGYTF.

At least ten counts were recorded for this clonotype. For the CDR3, the DNA is TGCAGTGCTAGACGCCCCGGGACAGGGATCCACGAGCAGTACTTC. This encodes CSARRPGTGIHEQYF. The V and J genes are TRBV20-1 and TRBJ2-7, with 9 bases that match TRBD1. J lost 5 bases, V lost 2 bases, and 10 bases had no gene match. The CDR3 is 15 amino acids. Germline V lookup: CDR1 DFQATT, CDR2 SNEGSKA (reference sequence).

Many counts were recorded for this clonotype. The V gene is TRBV7-2, the J gene TRBJ1-2; a possible D gene is TRBD1 (6 bases). Germline lookup yields CDR1 SGHTA and CDR2 FQGNSA. The CDR3 covers 15 residues. V was cut by 1 base and J by 3 bases, with 12 bases left in between. The CDR3 sequence is CASSLGGGGDYGYTF. CDR3 nucleotide sequence: TGTGCCAGCAGCTTAGGAGGGGGTGGTGACTATGGCTACACCTTC.

This clonotype was detected many times. V is TRBV20-1 and J is TRBJ2-6; a possible D gene is TRBD2 (7 bases). Germline V lookup: CDR1 DFQATT, CDR2 SNEGSKA (reference sequence). Trimming pared 4 bases from V and 4 bases from J, leaving 17 bases between. The CDR3 runs 16 residues. In nucleotides, the CDR3 is TGCAGTGCTATCTCAATAGGGGGGGCCGGGGCCAACGTCCTGACTTTC. Translation: CSAISIGGAGANVLTF.

This clonotype was recorded at least ten times. V gene TRBV28 combines with J gene TRBJ2-7, with 7 bases that match TRBD1. This CDR3 region has 13 residues. Germline lookup yields CDR1 MDHEN and CDR2 SYDVKM. After removal of 7 bases from V and 5 bases from J, the junction contained 8 bases not matched to a gene. The CDR3 loop reads CASTIEGADEQYF. The CDR3 nucleotides are TGTGCCAGCACCATAGAGGGGGCCGACGAGCAGTACTTC.

This clonotype was observed at least ten times. V is TRBV2 and J is TRBJ2-7; possibly TRBD2 for D (6 bases). This CDR3 region has 16 residues. Germline V gives CDR1 SNHLY, CDR2 FYNNEI. Between the trimmed V and J ends, which lost 2 bases and 1 base, there was a span of 15 bases. This CDR3 reads CASSELGLARSYEQYF. In DNA, the CDR3 is TGTGCCAGCAGTGAATTAGGGCTAGCGAGGTCCTACGAGCAGTACTTC.

The chain couples TRBV6-1 to TRBJ2-7; TRBD1 matches at 8 bases. Unmatched junction bases numbered 7, after V lost 6 bases and J lost 3 bases. CDR3 size: 14 residues. Germline assignment: CDR1 MNHNS and CDR2 SASEGT. The CDR3 reads CASRLWTGSYEQYF. The CDR3 DNA follows: TGTGCCAGCAGGCTTTGGACAGGGAGCTACGAGCAGTACTTC.

This clonotype was found many times. The chain joins TRBV7-9 to TRBJ2-4, with no clear D. V was trimmed by 5 bases and J by 0 bases, leaving 8 bases between them. Germline CDR1 reads SEHNR; CDR2 reads FQNEAQ (reference sequence). The CDR3 is 14 amino acids. The CDR3 region has the DNA TGTGCCAGCAGCGCTGACATAGCCAAAAACATTCAGTACTTC. Translated: CASSADIAKNIQYF.